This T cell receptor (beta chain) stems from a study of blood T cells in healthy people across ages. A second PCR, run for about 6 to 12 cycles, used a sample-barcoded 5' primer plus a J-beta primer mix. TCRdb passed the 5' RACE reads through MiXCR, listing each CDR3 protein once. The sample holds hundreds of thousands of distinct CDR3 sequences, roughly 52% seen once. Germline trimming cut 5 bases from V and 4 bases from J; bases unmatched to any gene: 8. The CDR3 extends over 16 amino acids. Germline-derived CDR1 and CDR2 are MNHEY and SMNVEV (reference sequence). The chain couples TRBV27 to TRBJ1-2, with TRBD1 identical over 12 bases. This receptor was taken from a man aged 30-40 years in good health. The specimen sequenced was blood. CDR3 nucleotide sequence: TGTGCCAGCAGTCGGGGGACAGGGGGCGCAGGCTATGGCTACACCTTC. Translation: CASSRGTGGAGYGYTF.